Following are 29 T cell receptor beta chains from one sample sequenced in a study of T cell repertoires in aging, cancer and after chemotherapy. Multiplex touch-down PCR with TRB-A/B primers amplified rearranged V-D-J TRB sequences. TCRdb itself ran the multiplex PCR reads through MiXCR, one entry per CDR3 protein. The table lists approximately 6,600 distinct CDR3 sequences, roughly 29% of them singletons, with roughly three quarters in the top ten. TCR beta rearrangements were amplified from peripheral blood genomic DNA. Sequenced material: blood. These receptors were obtained from a human donor with a blood cancer. The donor label of this sample is uncertain.

CDR3 amino acids: CASSIRECYTEAFF. The DNA for the CDR3 is TGTGCCAGTAGTATCCGGGAATGTTACACTGAAGCTTTCTTT. The rearrangement links TRBV19 to TRBJ1-1; D not resolved. The CDR3 sequence is 14 residues long. V shed 3 bases and J shed 3 bases, with 11 bases lying between them. Germline CDR1 is LNHDA and CDR2 is SQIVND (reference sequence). The variable domain in full, with the rest retrieved from reference TRBV19 and TRBJ1-1, is DGGITQSPKYLFRKEGQNVTLSCEQNLNHDAMYWYRQDPGQGLRLIYYSQIVNDFQKGDIAEGYSVSREKKESFPLTVTSAQKNPTAFYLCASSIRECYTEAFFGQGTRLTVV.

This clonotype was found a few times. This chain links TRBV20-1 with TRBJ2-1; 7 nucleotides agree with TRBD2. Unmatched junction bases numbered 9, after V lost 3 bases and J lost 4 bases. The CDR3 runs to 15 residues. CDR1 DFQATT and CDR2 SNEGSKA come from the germline V gene (reference sequence). CDR3 amino acids: CSASLAGIPYNEQFF. The CDR3 DNA is TGCAGTGCTAGCTTAGCGGGTATACCGTACAATGAGCAGTTCTTC.

This clonotype was observed a handful of times. The rearrangement uses TRBV5-1 and TRBJ1-4; D is undetermined. Germline-derived CDR1 and CDR2 are SGHRS and YFSETQ. This CDR3 contains 15 residues. The ends were cut back, 0 bases at V and 10 bases at J, with 16 bases in the middle. The CDR3 reads CASSLAVSRVGKLFF. The CDR3 nucleotides are TGCGCCAGCAGCTTGGCTGTTAGTAGGGTCGGAAAACTGTTTTTT.

This clonotype came up a few times. CDR3 sequence reads: CASSLDNIGGADTQYF. CDR3 DNA sequence: TGTGCCAGCAGCTTAGATAATATCGGGGGGGCAGATACGCAGTATTTT. The chain recombines TRBV5-6 with TRBJ2-3; TRBD2 matches 8 bases. Germline CDR1 is SGHDT and CDR2 is YYEEEE. V was clipped by 2 bases and J by 4 bases; unmatched bases: 9. The CDR3 totals 16 residues.

This rearrangement joins TRBV7-2 to TRBJ2-3; 9 positions agree with TRBD2. V was pared by 1 base and J by 1 base, with 6 bases of the junction left unmatched. Germline V CDR1 and CDR2: SGHTA, FQGNSA. This CDR3 has 17 amino acids. The CDR3: CASSLGASGDGTDTQYF. In DNA, the CDR3 is TGTGCCAGCAGCTTAGGGGCTAGCGGGGATGGCACAGATACGCAGTATTTT.

V usage is TRBV19 and J usage is TRBJ1-2; 10 positions agree with TRBD1. Germline V gene sequence: CDR1 LNHDA, CDR2 SQIVND (reference sequence). The V gene end was trimmed by 9 bases and the J gene end by 6 bases; junction bases not matched to a gene: 4. The CDR3 covers 12 residues. CDR3 coding DNA: TGTGCCAGCACCGGGACAGGGGATGGCTACACCTTC. Its protein product is CASTGTGDGYTF.

There are a few counts of this clonotype. V and J are TRBV6-5 and TRBJ1-3; D uncertain. Deletions cut 5 bases from V and 0 bases from J, with 14 bases between. CDR1 is MNHEY and CDR2 is SVGAGI in the germline V gene. This CDR3 has 16 amino acids. CDR3 loop: CASSLTGEGSGNTIYF. The CDR3 DNA reads TGTGCCAGCAGTCTCACGGGTGAGGGCTCTGGAAACACCATATATTTT.

In this sample, this clonotype turned up a few times. This chain joins TRBV6-2 or TRBV6-3 and TRBJ2-5, with D hard to call. The CDR3 has 13 residues. Germline-derived CDR1 and CDR2 are MNHEY and SVGEGT. V lost 6 bases and J lost 2, with 10 bases in between. CDR3 coding DNA: TGTGCCAGCAGCCATGCCGAACAAGAGACCCAGTACTTC. It codes for CASSHAEQETQYF.

This clonotype is judged medium-sized. This chain joins TRBV29-1 and TRBJ2-7; 8 nucleotides align to TRBD1. This CDR3 has 14 residues. The J segment lost 2 bases and the V segment lost 4 bases, leaving 7 bases of the junction unmatched. Germline CDR1 is SQVTM and CDR2 is ANQGSEA. CDR3 DNA sequence: TGCAGCGTTGTTCAGGGGGCGGAAGCCTACGAGCAGTACTTC. Its protein product is CSVVQGAEAYEQYF.

This chain connects TRBV6-5 to TRBJ2-7, with 8 positions matching TRBD2. Germline loops: CDR1 MNHEY, CDR2 SVGAGI. This CDR3 region has 13 residues. J gave up 4 bases and V 6 bases, and 5 bases lay outside the gene matches. The CDR3 is CASRHPGGYEQYF. The CDR3 bases are TGTGCCAGCAGACATCCGGGGGGGTACGAGCAGTACTTC.

This clonotype was detected a few times. This chain links TRBV30 with TRBJ1-6; D might be TRBD1 (6 bases). The V gene's germline CDR1 is GTSNPN and CDR2 SVGIG (reference sequence). CDR3 size: 14 residues. The ends were cut back, 3 bases at V and 6 bases at J, with 12 bases in the middle. Written as DNA, the CDR3 is TGTGCCTGGAGGGCAGGGGCCGCTAATTCACCCCTCCACTTT. It is translated as CAWRAGAANSPLHF.

This chain joins TRBV5-6 and TRBJ2-7, with TRBD1 identical over 11 bases. The CDR3 has 13 amino acids. J was trimmed by 7 bases and V by 4 bases; bases with no gene match: 4. Germline V gene data show CDR1 as SGHDT and CDR2 as YYEEEE. The CDR3 coding sequence is TGTGCCAGCAGCCAGGACAGGGGGCGGGAGCAGTACTTC. Amino acid sequence: CASSQDRGREQYF.

A few counts support this clonotype. V usage is TRBV10-3 and J usage is TRBJ2-1; TRBD2 matches at 13 bases. The CDR3 is 16 amino acids. With 6 bases clipped from V and 5 bases from J, the junction kept 7 bases outside the gene matches. Germline values: CDR1 ENHRY, CDR2 SYGVKD. The CDR3 DNA is TGTGCCATCAGCAAGTTAGGACTAGCGGGGGACAATGAGCAGTTCTTC. It specifies CAISKLGLAGDNEQFF.

This clonotype has more than one count but fewer than ten. J is TRBJ2-7 and V is TRBV6-2 or TRBV6-3; 7 bases fit TRBD1. The CDR3 covers 12 residues. Germline CDR1 is MNHEY and CDR2 is SVGEGT. Trimming at V came to 11 bases and at J to 6 bases, leaving 10 bases not matched to a gene. The CDR3 loop is CAGYRGKREQYF. The CDR3 region has the DNA TGTGCCGGATACAGGGGAAAACGCGAGCAGTACTTC.

This clonotype was counted between two and nine times. The V gene is TRBV5-1, the J gene TRBJ2-1; 7 positions agree with TRBD1. The CDR3 runs 14 residues. The germline CDR1 and CDR2 sequences are SGHRS and YFSETQ. Unmatched junction bases numbered 5, after V lost 4 bases and J lost 4 bases. The CDR3 nucleotides are TGCGCCAGCAGCATGACAGGGAGATACAATGAGCAGTTCTTC. Protein: CASSMTGRYNEQFF.

This clonotype was recorded a few times. V usage is TRBV14 and J usage is TRBJ2-6; D may be TRBD2 (5 bases). V gave up 2 bases and J gave up 1 base, with 6 bases separating them. The CDR3 runs to 15 residues. The germline V gene encodes CDR1 SGHDN and CDR2 FVKESK. The CDR3 nucleotides are TGTGCCAGCAGCCAATGGGAGTCTGGGGCCAACGTCCTGACTTTC. Translating gives CASSQWESGANVLTF. The variable domain in full, completed from reference TRBV14 and TRBJ2-6, reads EAGVTQFPSHSVIEKGQTVTLRCDPISGHDNLYWYRRVMGKEIKFLLHFVKESKQDESGMPNNRFLAERTGGTYSTLKVQPAELEDSGVYFCASSQWESGANVLTFGAGSRLTVL.

The chain couples TRBV5-1 to TRBJ1-1; a possible D gene is TRBD1 (5 bases). Looked up from germline, CDR1 is SGHRS and CDR2 is YFSETQ. V dropped 0 bases and J dropped 7 bases, with 10 bases sitting between them. The CDR3 contains 13 residues. The CDR3 sequence is CASSLGIDSEAFF. For the CDR3, the DNA is TGCGCCAGCAGCTTGGGGATAGACAGTGAAGCTTTCTTT.

This chain joins TRBV13 and TRBJ2-1, with 9 positions matching TRBD1. Trimming cost V 5 bases and J 6 bases; bases outside gene matches: 11. The CDR3 has 16 amino acids. The germline V gene has CDR1 PRHDT and CDR2 FYEKMQ (reference sequence). CDR3 nucleotides: TGTGCCAGCAGCCAAGCCCCGGGACAGGGTTCCAATGAGCAGTTCTTC. Encoded protein: CASSQAPGQGSNEQFF.

Worth noting for this clonotype: A read error may produce the germline difference seen at one junction end. The chain is built from TRBV5-6 and TRBJ2-1, with TRBD1 identical over 11 bases. This CDR3 has 17 residues. Germline V gene data show CDR1 as SGHDT and CDR2 as YYEEEE. The CDR3 bases are TGCGCCAGCAGCTTGGGACCTAGGACAGGGGGCCGCAGTGAGCAGTTCTTC. As protein: CASSLGPRTGGRSEQFF.

The chain employs TRBV19 and TRBJ2-5, with TRBD2 matching over 11 bases. Looked up from germline, CDR1 is LNHDA and CDR2 is SQIVND (reference sequence). This CDR3 is built from 13 residues. Germline trimming cut 5 bases from V and 7 bases from J; bases unmatched to any gene: 3. CDR3 residues: CASSPSGGPTQYF. CDR3 nucleotides: TGTGCCAGTAGTCCTAGCGGGGGGCCGACCCAGTACTTC.

The chain links TRBV12-3 or TRBV12-4 to TRBJ2-5, with D possibly TRBD2 on 7 matching bases. The CDR3 loop spans 15 amino acids. V lost 0 bases and J 4 bases, leaving 12 bases between the germline ends. The CDR3 reads CASSLAGGAVETQYF. Written as DNA, the CDR3 is TGTGCCAGCAGTTTAGCGGGGGGGGCCGTAGAGACCCAGTACTTC.

CDR3 nucleotide sequence: TGCAGCTACCGACAGGGGGGCAGGGGGGAGCAGTACTTC. It is translated as CSYRQGGRGEQYF. V and J are TRBV20-1 and TRBJ2-7; TRBD1 agrees at 9 bases. In germline, CDR1 is DFQATT, CDR2 SNEGSKA (reference sequence). This CDR3 has 13 residues.

In this sample, this clonotype is medium-sized. The CDR3 region is CASSIAGYYGYTF. The CDR3 bases are TGTGCCAGTAGTATAGCCGGATACTATGGCTACACCTTC. The J gene is TRBJ1-2, the V gene TRBV19; D is undetermined. Per the germline V gene, CDR1 is LNHDA and CDR2 is SQIVND (reference sequence). The CDR3 contains 13 residues. Trimming took off 1 base at V and 3 bases at J, with 6 bases between the two ends.

The chain has TRBV6-5 and TRBJ1-3; D is uncertain. V lost 5 bases, J lost 1 base, and 9 bases lay in between. Germline assignment: CDR1 MNHEY and CDR2 SVGAGI. The CDR3 has 14 residues. The chain's CDR3 is CASSVDWSGNTIYF. In DNA, the CDR3 is TGTGCCAGCAGTGTCGACTGGTCTGGAAACACCATATATTTT.

The V call is TRBV10-3, the J call TRBJ2-7, with D perhaps assigned TRBD1 or TRBD2 (6 bases each). Germline values: CDR1 ENHRY, CDR2 SYGVKD. This CDR3 has 14 residues. Trimming shortened V by 11 bases and J by 3 bases, and 20 bases separated the two germline ends. The CDR3 bases are TGTGCCTTCCCTGGGGGGCGCCGAATCTACGAGCAGTACTTC. This codes for CAFPGGRRIYEQYF.

This clonotype showed up just a few times. The chain joins TRBV6-2 or TRBV6-3 to TRBJ2-7; D could derive from TRBD1 or TRBD2 (5 bases each). Germline CDR1 reads MNHEY; CDR2 reads SVGEGT. This CDR3 has 16 residues. Trimming stripped 0 bases from V and 2 bases from J, with 14 bases between. The CDR3 bases are TGTGCCAGCAGTTACTCTTCCGGGGCCAAAACCTACGAGCAGTACTTC. Its translation is CASSYSSGAKTYEQYF.

The V and J genes are TRBV19 and TRBJ2-3; 11 nucleotides align to TRBD2. V lost 4 bases to trimming and J lost 6 bases; unmatched junction nucleotides: 6. Germline V gene sequence: CDR1 LNHDA, CDR2 SQIVND (reference sequence). The CDR3 has 15 residues. The CDR3 nucleotides read TGTGCCAGTAGTAAACCTAGCGGGGGGTTGGATACGCAGTATTTT. Residues: CASSKPSGGLDTQYF.

This clonotype was recorded a few times. The V call is TRBV5-1, the J call TRBJ1-6; 10 nucleotides line up with TRBD1. Germline lookup yields CDR1 SGHRS and CDR2 YFSETQ. The CDR3 runs 16 residues. With 0 bases clipped from V and 7 bases from J, the junction kept 4 bases outside the gene matches. The CDR3 loop is CASSLGLGQGNSPLHF. The CDR3 bases are TGCGCCAGCAGCTTGGGCTTGGGACAGGGGAATTCACCCCTCCACTTT.

Only a few counts were recorded for this clonotype. The chain combines TRBV6-6 with TRBJ2-7, with no clear D. From germline, CDR1 is MNHNY and CDR2 SVGAGI (reference sequence). V dropped 4 bases and J dropped 5 bases, with 12 bases sitting between them. This CDR3 has 13 amino acids. The CDR3 sequence is CASSSPVLNEQYF. CDR3 sequence (DNA): TGTGCCAGCAGTTCCCCGGTCCTCAACGAGCAGTACTTC.